This T cell receptor (beta chain) was retrieved from a study of T cell changes during pregnancy in multiple sclerosis. Sequenced by immunoSEQ multiplex PCR; TCRdb stores in-frame clones only, minus some. Among tens of thousands of clones listed, about nine tenths were seen once. The CDR3 is 17 amino acids. Unmatched junction bases numbered 13, after V lost 7 bases and J lost 0 bases. CDR1 is SQVTM, CDR2 ANQGSEA, per germline. The source material was peripheral blood, sampled in the third trimester of pregnancy. The source of this sequence is a female donor in good health, enrolled as a control in a pregnancy study. The chain is built from TRBV29-1 and TRBJ2-1; 9 bases map to TRBD1. CDR3 sequence: CSGAYTGGQSSYNEQFF. The DNA of the CDR3 is TGCAGCGGGGCTTACACAGGGGGCCAGAGCTCCTACAATGAGCAGTTCTTC.